The 20 T cell receptor beta chains in this list originate from one sample, sequenced in a study of cytomegalovirus exposure and HLA in healthy donors. The PCR employed 60 Vbeta primers together with 13 Jbeta primers. Libraries were prepared by immunoSEQ multiplex PCR; TCRdb keeps only in-frame clonotypes and omits some of them. Among over 150,000 clones, 80% were seen once, and the ten largest hold roughly 1.3%. The sequencing input was PBMCs. Source of these receptors: a woman in her fifties or sixties in good health and CMV-seronegative.

V and J are TRBV6-6 and TRBJ1-5; 7 bases are shared with TRBD1. The V gene end was trimmed by 6 bases and the J gene end by 2 bases; junction bases not matched to a gene: 10. The CDR3 runs to 16 residues. Germline lookup yields CDR1 MNHNY and CDR2 SVGAGI (reference sequence). CDR3 in amino acids: CASRSETGVGNQPQHF. The CDR3 nucleotides are TGTGCCAGCAGATCCGAAACAGGGGTGGGCAATCAGCCCCAGCATTTT.

This chain connects TRBV7-2 to TRBJ2-3, with D maybe TRBD1 (6 bases). Germline V gene lookup returns CDR1 SGHTA and CDR2 FQGNSA. There are 12 residues in the CDR3. Trimming took 7 bases from V and 6 from J, leaving 11 bases between them. The CDR3 sequence is CASKDRRDTQYF. As DNA, the CDR3 is TGTGCCAGCAAAGACAGGAGGGATACGCAGTATTTT.

This CDR3 is CASGGTVYGYTF. CDR3 DNA: TGTGCCAGCGGGGGGACAGTATATGGCTACACCTTC. The rearrangement uses TRBV2 and TRBJ1-2, with 7 bases matching TRBD1. Germline assignment: CDR1 SNHLY and CDR2 FYNNEI. V lost 8 bases and J lost 5; bases outside the gene matches: 5. The CDR3 extends over 12 amino acids.

This chain joins TRBV5-4 and TRBJ2-5; the D gene is possibly TRBD2 (6 bases). The CDR3 is made up of 15 amino acids. Per germline, CDR1 SGHNT and CDR2 YYREEE (reference sequence). With 3 bases removed from V and 5 bases from J, the gap between germline ends came to 17 bases. CDR3: CASSSSGETPETQYF. The CDR3 DNA is TGTGCCAGCAGCTCCTCGGGGGAGACTCCGGAGACCCAGTACTTC.

The chain combines TRBV7-9 with TRBJ2-7, with D tentatively TRBD2 (6 bases). Trimming stripped 5 bases from V and 7 bases from J, with 21 bases between. The CDR3 contains 15 residues. Germline-derived CDR1 and CDR2 are SEHNR and FQNEAQ (reference sequence). The chain's CDR3 is CASSPFRDGDWEQYF. The CDR3 nucleotides are TGTGCCAGCAGCCCCTTCCGGGACGGGGACTGGGAGCAGTACTTC.

The V and J genes are TRBV29-1 and TRBJ2-7; possible D gene TRBD2, 5 bases. V was trimmed by 5 bases and J by 2 bases, leaving 13 bases between them. The CDR3 totals 13 residues. Germline V gives CDR1 SQVTM, CDR2 ANQGSEA. DNA for the CDR3: TGCAGCGTTCCTGCGGGCAGCACCTACGAGCAGTACTTC. Protein product: CSVPAGSTYEQYF.

This sequence joins TRBV27 and TRBJ1-1; 7 bases are shared with TRBD1. This CDR3 comprises 13 residues. V shed 6 bases, J shed 5 bases, and the junction held 6 bases outside the gene matches. Per the germline V gene, CDR1 is MNHEY and CDR2 is SMNVEV (reference sequence). The CDR3 sequence is CASRNRGGTEAFF. In DNA, the CDR3 is TGTGCCAGCAGAAACAGGGGTGGAACTGAAGCTTTCTTT.

This rearrangement joins TRBV18 to TRBJ1-1; D may be TRBD1 (6 bases). The CDR3 contains 13 residues. CDR1 and CDR2 (germline): KGHSH, LQKENI. The V end was cut by 6 bases, the J end by 8 bases, with 16 bases between. CDR3 loop: CASSTHMGTEAFF. The CDR3 bases are TGTGCCAGCTCCACTCACATGGGGACAGAAGCTTTCTTT.

The chain has TRBV7-3 and TRBJ2-1, with 8 bases aligning to TRBD2. From germline, CDR1 is SGHTA and CDR2 FQGTGA. Trimming removed 3 bases from V and 3 bases from J; junction bases left unmatched: 7. The CDR3 is 16 amino acids. The CDR3 here is CASSFQVAGYYNEQFF. CDR3 bases: TGTGCCAGCAGCTTTCAAGTAGCGGGATACTACAATGAGCAGTTCTTC.

The chain combines TRBV2 with TRBJ1-4; unclear D gene. V lost 10 bases, J lost 4 bases, and 10 bases lay in between. Germline V CDR1 and CDR2: SNHLY, FYNNEI. The CDR3 is made up of 12 amino acids. The CDR3 sequence: CAISRLNEKLFF. CDR3 nucleotides: TGTGCCATATCCAGGCTTAATGAAAAACTGTTTTTT.

The gene calls are TRBV28 and TRBJ2-7; 7 bases fit TRBD1. CDR3 length equals 15 residues. Germline V gene sequence: CDR1 MDHEN, CDR2 SYDVKM. J lost 5 bases, V lost 8 bases, and 15 bases had no gene match. The CDR3 bases are TGTGCCAGCGTTAGTAACACAGGGGCCCTCCACGAGCAGTACTTC. It yields the protein CASVSNTGALHEQYF.

This chain joins TRBV18 and TRBJ2-1, with D possibly being TRBD2 (7 bases). The CDR3 covers 13 residues. Germline V gene sequence: CDR1 KGHSH, CDR2 LQKENI. V dropped 1 base and J dropped 15 bases, with 16 bases sitting between them. The CDR3 sequence is CASSPQRGEGPFF. The DNA of the CDR3 is TGTGCCAGCTCACCACAGAGGGGGGAGGGACCGTTCTTC.

The rearrangement links TRBV19 to TRBJ1-5, with D perhaps TRBD1 (6 bases). In germline, CDR1 is LNHDA, CDR2 SQIVND (reference sequence). This CDR3 has 16 amino acids. V dropped 5 bases and J dropped 0 bases, with 14 bases sitting between them. CDR3 sequence (DNA): TGTGCCAGTAGTCGATGGGGGCAAAATAGCAATCAGCCCCAGCATTTT. It codes for CASSRWGQNSNQPQHF.

CDR3 in amino acids: CASSLQGGYEQYF. CDR3 sequence (DNA): TGTGCCAGCAGCCTACAGGGGGGCTACGAGCAGTACTTC. This chain links TRBV11-3 with TRBJ2-7, with TRBD1 matching over 8 bases. Losses at the gene ends were 5 bases for V and 3 bases for J; bases not matched to a gene: 3. CDR3 length: 13 residues. CDR1 is SGHNT and CDR2 is YENEEA in the germline V gene.

In regard to this clone: This CDR3 is also generated by other DNA sequences in the sample. This chain links TRBV30 with TRBJ1-1; 9 bases are shared with TRBD1. Germline CDR1 GTSNPN, CDR2 SVGIG (reference sequence). The CDR3 totals 12 residues. V was clipped by 8 bases and J by 6 bases; unmatched bases: 7. The CDR3: CAGGTGRAEAFF. The CDR3 DNA follows: TGTGCCGGCGGGACAGGGAGGGCTGAAGCTTTCTTT.

The V call is TRBV11-2, the J call TRBJ2-3; 9 nucleotides align to TRBD2. V dropped 5 bases and J dropped 2; count of bases not matched to a gene: 2. This CDR3 has 14 amino acids. Germline V gene sequence: CDR1 SGHAT, CDR2 FQNNGV. Written as DNA, the CDR3 is TGTGCCAGCAGCCAGCGGGGGGCCACAGATACGCAGTATTTT. Its protein is CASSQRGATDTQYF.

The CDR3 DNA is TGTGCCAGCTCACCACTGCAGGAAGAGCCCCAGCATTTT. Translating gives CASSPLQEEPQHF. This chain connects TRBV18 to TRBJ1-5; D ambiguous. There are 13 residues in the CDR3. CDR1 is KGHSH, CDR2 LQKENI, per germline. The ends were cut back, 1 base at V and 8 bases at J, with 9 bases in the middle.

V is TRBV5-1 and J is TRBJ2-1; 16 bases align to TRBD2. The CDR3 is 18 amino acids. V gave up 2 bases and J gave up 5 bases; unmatched junction bases: 7. CDR1 and CDR2 (germline): SGHRS, YFSETQ. CDR3 sequence: CASSFYGTSGRANNEQFF. In nucleotides, the CDR3 is TGCGCCAGCAGCTTCTACGGGACTAGCGGGAGGGCGAACAATGAGCAGTTCTTC.

The CDR3 loop is CASSPVPYGYTF. The CDR3 DNA is TGTGCCAGCAGTCCGGTCCCCTATGGCTACACCTTC. J is TRBJ1-2 and V is TRBV6-1, with D hard to call. Germline CDR1 reads MNHNS; CDR2 reads SASEGT. This CDR3 spans 12 amino acids. Trimming removed 5 bases at V and 4 bases at J, with 8 bases between.

The J gene is TRBJ1-6, the V gene TRBV18; a weak D match, TRBD1 (6 bases). V was pared by 3 bases and J by 10 bases, with 16 bases between. CDR1 is KGHSH, CDR2 LQKENI, per germline. The CDR3 contains 15 residues. The CDR3 spells CASSPATGGGSPLHF. The CDR3 DNA is TGTGCCAGCTCACCCGCGACAGGAGGAGGATCACCCCTCCACTTT. The entire variable domain, with the rest obtained from reference TRBV18 and TRBJ1-6, is as follows: NAGVMQNPRHLVRRRGQEARLRCSPMKGHSHVYWYRQLPEEGLKFMVYLQKENIIDESGMPKERFSAEFPKEGPSILRIQQVVRGDSAAYFCASSPATGGGSPLHFGNGTRLTVT.